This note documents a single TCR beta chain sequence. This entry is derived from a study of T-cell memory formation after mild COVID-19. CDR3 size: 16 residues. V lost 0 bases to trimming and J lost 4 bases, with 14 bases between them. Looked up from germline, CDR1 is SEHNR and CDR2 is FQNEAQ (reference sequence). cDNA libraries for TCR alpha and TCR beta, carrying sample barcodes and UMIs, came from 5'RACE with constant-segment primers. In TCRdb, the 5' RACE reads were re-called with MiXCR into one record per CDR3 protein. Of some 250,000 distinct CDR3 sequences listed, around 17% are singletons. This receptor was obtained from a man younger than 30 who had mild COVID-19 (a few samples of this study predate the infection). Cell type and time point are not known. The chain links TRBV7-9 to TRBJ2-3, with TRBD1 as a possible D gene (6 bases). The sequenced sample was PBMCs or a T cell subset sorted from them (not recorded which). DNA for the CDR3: TGTGCCAGCAGCTTAGCGGCCAGGGGATTCGCAGATACGCAGTATTTT. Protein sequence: CASSLAARGFADTQYF.